This entry is about one T cell receptor (beta chain). CDR3 length: 17 amino acids. The germline gives CDR1 KGHDR, CDR2 SFDVKD. V lost 9 bases to trimming and J lost 8 bases, with 25 bases between them. This entry comes from a study of blood T cell repertoires in COVID-19. Study at large: From the United States, Italy and Spain came samples of acute and convalescent COVID-19. Sample material is recorded as cDNA or gDNA derived from T cells, B-cell-depleted T cells, or PBMCs.

In the original workflow: Researchers report that nucleated cell counts were estimated from reference gene primer amplification. Here immunoSEQ multiplex PCR was the method, and the copy in TCRdb shows in-frame clones only, minus some. V and J calls and clone size are as listed in that table; D and trimming were resolved from the DNA. The sample lists some 66,000 clones, roughly 82% seen once, with 5% to 8% in the top ten. This clonotype was sampled from a man aged 55 to 70 with acute or convalescent COVID-19. This chain links TRBV24-1 with TRBJ1-6; TRBD1 might be the D (6 bases). The specimen was peripheral blood. DNA of the CDR3: TGTGCCACCCGACTCTCACAGGGAATATGGATCCATTCACCCCTCCACTTT. Translated, it gives CATRLSQGIWIHSPLHF.